These 27 T cell receptor beta chains share one sample of origin, sequenced in a study of tumor-infiltrating lymphocytes in oesophageal squamous cell carcinoma. MiXCR, applied by TCRdb to the PCR reads, yields one record per CDR3 protein. The table shows over 10,000 distinct CDR3 sequences, with 51% occurring only once. What was sequenced was blood. All receptors derive from a female donor with esophageal squamous cell carcinoma.

By share, this clonotype counts as medium-sized. The V gene is TRBV7-9, the J gene TRBJ1-1; D may be TRBD1 (6 bases). The V gene's germline CDR1 is SEHNR and CDR2 FQNEAQ (reference sequence). CDR3 length: 16 residues. The ends were cut back, 2 bases at V and 1 base at J, with 14 bases in the middle. The CDR3 sequence: CASSLRQGPQNTEAFF. In DNA form, the CDR3 reads TGTGCCAGCAGCTTACGGCAGGGGCCACAGAACACTGAAGCTTTCTTT.

The gene calls are TRBV7-8 and TRBJ2-3; the match to TRBD1 covers 8 bases. J lost 5 bases, V lost 1 base, and 8 bases had no gene match. This CDR3 contains 16 residues. Germline CDR1 is SGHVS and CDR2 is FQNEAQ. This chain's CDR3 is CASSLGPRGQGDTQYF. In DNA, the CDR3 is TGTGCCAGCAGCTTAGGGCCCAGGGGGCAGGGAGATACGCAGTATTTT.

The V and J genes are TRBV7-4 and TRBJ1-3; 9 bases line up with TRBD1. The CDR3 length is 16 residues. V lost 6 bases, J lost 3 bases, and 9 bases stayed unmatched. Germline-derived CDR1 and CDR2 are SGHVT and SQSDAQ. The CDR3 loop is CASSRRQGESGNTIYF. As DNA, the CDR3 is TGTGCCAGCAGTAGGCGACAGGGGGAAAGTGGAAACACCATATATTTT.

This clonotype was counted at least ten times. The chain links TRBV19 to TRBJ2-1; D may be TRBD1 (5 bases). V gave up 9 bases and J gave up 4 bases, with 13 bases separating them. The CDR3 runs to 13 residues. CDR1 is LNHDA and CDR2 is SQIVND in the germline V gene (reference sequence). CDR3 sequence reads: CASAITGYNEQFF. Written as DNA, the CDR3 is TGTGCCAGCGCCATCACAGGTTACAATGAGCAGTTCTTC.

The genes are TRBV7-4 and TRBJ2-3; D is unresolved. This CDR3 contains 13 residues. CDR1 is SGHVT and CDR2 is SQSDAQ in the germline V gene. The ends were cut back, 1 base at V and 4 bases at J, with 6 bases in the middle. CDR3 in DNA: TGTGCCAGCAGCTTAGACGGATCAGATACGCAGTATTTT. Its protein product is CASSLDGSDTQYF. Full variable domain (missing parts from reference TRBV7-4 and TRBJ2-3): GAGVSQSPRYKVAKRGRDVALRCDSISGHVTLYWYRQTLGQGSEVLTYSQSDAQRDKSGRPSGRFSAERPERSVSTLKIQRTEQGDSAVYLCASSLDGSDTQYFGPGTRLTVL.

By sample fraction, this clonotype is medium-sized. The rearrangement uses TRBV2 and TRBJ2-5; D gene ambiguous. The CDR3 totals 13 residues. The germline CDR1 and CDR2 sequences are SNHLY and FYNNEI. V shed 8 bases and J shed 1 base, with 11 bases lying between them. The DNA for the CDR3 is TGTGCCAGCGGTAGTGTGGGCCAAGAGACCCAGTACTTC. Translating it yields CASGSVGQETQYF.

This clonotype was detected only a few times. A read error is possible here, since a much larger clone lies one base away. This chain uses TRBV24-1 with TRBJ2-1, with D uncertain. Germline lookup yields CDR1 KGHDR and CDR2 SFDVKD. This CDR3 spans 13 amino acids. V was cut by 2 bases and J by 10 bases, with 11 bases left in between. The CDR3 nucleotides read TGTGCCACCAGTGATTCCACAGCCTACGAGCAGTTCTTC. This sequence encodes CATSDSTAYEQFF.

This clonotype was recorded once. This chain connects TRBV7-8 to TRBJ2-1, with D tentatively TRBD1 (5 bases). The end of the DNA aligns better with TRBJ2-3, so the J call may be wrong. The CDR3 is made up of 12 amino acids. Germline V gene data show CDR1 as SGHVS and CDR2 as FQNEAQ. The CDR3 loop reads CASSSGKNTQYF. The DNA of the CDR3 is TGTGCCAGCAGCTCAGGGAAGAATACGCAGTATTTT.

The chain employs TRBV20-1 and TRBJ2-7; 7 nucleotides line up with TRBD1. The assigned J gene may be wrong: the sequence end matches TRBJ2-5 better. Germline V CDR1 and CDR2: DFQATT, SNEGSKA (reference sequence). The CDR3 is made up of 13 amino acids. This CDR3 reads CSALLGTEETQYF. CDR3 nucleotides: TGCAGTGCGCTCCTTGGGACAGAAGAGACCCAGTACTTC.

This clonotype was seen many times. The chain links TRBV5-4 to TRBJ1-1; 9 bases line up with TRBD1. The germline V gene has CDR1 SGHNT and CDR2 YYREEE (reference sequence). V lost 4 bases and J lost 0; bases outside the gene matches: 4. The CDR3 has 15 residues. Here the CDR3 reads CASSLGQGLNTEAFF. CDR3 DNA: TGTGCCAGCAGCCTGGGACAGGGATTGAACACTGAAGCTTTCTTT.

V gene TRBV7-2 combines with J gene TRBJ2-1; possibly TRBD1 for D (6 bases). Near its end, the DNA agrees better with TRBJ2-5, so the J call may be wrong. This CDR3 spans 14 amino acids. CDR1 is SGHTA, CDR2 FQGNSA, per germline. The CDR3 region has the DNA TGTGCCAGCAGCCCCGGACAGTTCCAAGAGACCCAGTACTTC. It codes for CASSPGQFQETQYF.

The CDR3 region is CASSLEGQLNYGYTF. The CDR3 nucleotides are TGTGCCAGCAGCTTAGAGGGACAGTTAAACTATGGCTACACCTTC. V and J are TRBV7-3 and TRBJ1-2, with TRBD1 identical over 7 bases. Germline CDR1 SGHTA, CDR2 FQGTGA. The CDR3 totals 15 residues. V was pared by 2 bases and J by 2 bases, with 5 bases of the junction left unmatched. Together with reference TRBV7-3 and TRBJ1-2, the CDR3 gives the full variable domain: GAGVSQTPSNKVTEKGKYVELRCDPISGHTALYWYRQSLGQGPEFLIYFQGTGAADDSGLPNDRFFAVRPEGSVSTLKIQRTERGDSAVYLCASSLEGQLNYGYTFGSGTRLTVV.

About this clonotype itself: At one end, the junction sequence differs from germline, possibly due to a read error. The V and J genes are TRBV7-3 and TRBJ1-6, with D possibly being TRBD1 (6 bases). The length of the CDR3 is 13 residues. CDR1 and CDR2 (germline): SGHTA, FQGTGA. The DNA of the CDR3 is TGTGCCAGCAGCCGACTGGGGGGCTACGAGCAGTACTTT. Translation gives CASSRLGGYEQYF.

This clonotype counts as large (0.1 to 1%). The rearrangement joins TRBV7-8 to TRBJ2-7, with a possible D match to TRBD2 (6 bases). V was shortened by 5 bases and J by 1 base, with 12 bases between the two germline ends. The CDR3 is 14 amino acids. Germline CDR1 SGHVS, CDR2 FQNEAQ. In DNA, the CDR3 is TGTGCCAGCAGCCTCATAGCGGAGTCCTACGAGCAGTACTTC. It yields the protein CASSLIAESYEQYF.

The rearrangement links TRBV11-2 to TRBJ2-1; a possible D gene is TRBD1 (5 bases). The CDR3 covers 15 residues. Trimming left V 1 base short and J 5 bases short, with 12 bases between. Germline CDR1 SGHAT, CDR2 FQNNGV. The CDR3 sequence is CASSLGANRNNEQFF. CDR3 coding DNA: TGTGCCAGCAGCTTAGGGGCCAACAGGAACAATGAGCAGTTCTTC.

Relative to its sample, this clonotype is medium-sized. V is TRBV12-5 and J is TRBJ1-1, with D uncertain. V was trimmed by 5 bases and J by 0 bases, leaving 4 bases between them. The V gene's germline CDR1 is LGHNT and CDR2 FRNRAP. The CDR3 runs 12 residues. DNA for the CDR3: TGTGCTAGTGGTCCCATGAACACTGAAGCTTTCTTT. Translating it yields CASGPMNTEAFF.

This clonotype is classed as medium-sized (0.01 to 0.1%). This chain links TRBV28 with TRBJ1-2; D gene unclear. The CDR3 consists of 13 residues. The V and J ends lost 2 bases and 2 bases respectively, with 6 bases between them. The germline V gene encodes CDR1 MDHEN and CDR2 SYDVKM. The CDR3 DNA sequence: TGTGCCAGCAGTTTAGGCGGAAACTATGGCTACACCTTC. This translates into CASSLGGNYGYTF.

This clonotype turned up a few times. This is likely a read error, given that the CDR3 carries no conserved phenylalanine or tryptophan at its end. The limits of the CDR3 on the DNA are not certain, so only TCRdb's listed CDR3 is given. The chain is built from TRBV24-1 and TRBJ2-1; the D segment call TRBD1 is taken from the table without a DNA check. In germline, CDR1 is KGHDR, CDR2 SFDVKD. The CDR3 has 17 amino acids, counting both end residues. CDR3 residues: CATSDPHRGQNGYTFGS.

This chain joins TRBV7-9 and TRBJ2-3; a weak D match, TRBD2 (6 bases). The CDR3 contains 15 residues. Germline values: CDR1 SEHNR, CDR2 FQNEAQ (reference sequence). V lost 7 bases and J 2 bases, leaving 16 bases between the germline ends. The CDR3 loop is CASTPSGTPTDTQYF. CDR3 nucleotides: TGTGCCAGCACGCCATCCGGGACTCCCACAGATACGCAGTATTTT.

V is TRBV7-8 and J is TRBJ2-5; TRBD1 matches at 9 bases. Germline CDR1 reads SGHVS; CDR2 reads FQNEAQ. Germline trimming cut 6 bases from V and 0 bases from J; bases unmatched to any gene: 8. The CDR3 runs 16 residues. The chain's CDR3 is CASRLGGQGYQETQYF. The CDR3 nucleotides read TGTGCCAGCAGGTTGGGGGGACAGGGCTACCAAGAGACCCAGTACTTC.

The J gene is TRBJ2-3, the V gene TRBV7-4; tentatively, D is TRBD1 (6 bases). The germline V gene has CDR1 SGHVT and CDR2 SQSDAQ. V lost 1 base to trimming and J lost 1 base, with 9 bases between them. The CDR3 is made up of 15 amino acids. CDR3 nucleotides: TGTGCCAGCAGCTTAGAGGCAGGGGGCACAGATACGCAGTATTTT. It is translated as CASSLEAGGTDTQYF.

This rearrangement joins TRBV11-1 to TRBJ2-4; 9 nucleotides align to TRBD1. The trim removed 5 bases at V and 2 bases at J, leaving 7 bases unmatched. CDR3 size: 16 residues. Germline values: CDR1 SGHAT, CDR2 FQDESV (reference sequence). The CDR3 bases are TGTGCCAGCAGCCTCCGGGACAGGGTGTCCAAAAACATTCAGTACTTC. Amino acids: CASSLRDRVSKNIQYF.

There are many counts of this clonotype. V gene TRBV5-4 combines with J gene TRBJ2-7; weak D call: TRBD1 (5 bases). Germline CDR1 is SGHNT and CDR2 is YYREEE (reference sequence). The length of the CDR3 is 14 residues. V lost 4 bases to trimming and J lost 0 bases, with 11 bases between them. The CDR3: CASSKAGASYEQYF. In DNA, the CDR3 is TGTGCCAGCAGCAAAGCTGGGGCCTCCTACGAGCAGTACTTC.

J is TRBJ2-7 and V is TRBV11-2, with D perhaps assigned TRBD1 or TRBD2 (5 bases each). Germline CDR1 SGHAT, CDR2 FQNNGV. Trimming stripped 7 bases from V and 2 bases from J, with 12 bases between. The CDR3 is 13 residues long. CDR3 protein: CASTPGRTYEQYF. The CDR3 DNA sequence: TGTGCCAGCACCCCGGGGCGCACCTACGAGCAGTACTTC.

This clonotype came up many times. The chain joins TRBV2 to TRBJ1-1, with 7 positions matching TRBD1. This CDR3 contains 14 residues. The J segment lost 3 bases and the V segment lost 5 bases, leaving 6 bases of the junction unmatched. CDR1 and CDR2 (germline): SNHLY, FYNNEI. In nucleotides, the CDR3 is TGTGCCAGCAGTCTGACAGGGCGGGACACTGAAGCTTTCTTT. Translating it yields CASSLTGRDTEAFF.

V usage is TRBV7-2 and J usage is TRBJ2-3; D is possibly TRBD1 or TRBD2 (5 bases each). Gene TRBJ2-1 matches the end of the DNA better, so the J call may be wrong. The CDR3 consists of 12 residues. CDR1 is SGHTA, CDR2 FQGNSA, per germline. CDR3 sequence (DNA): TGTGCCAGCAGCGTGGGGACCAATGAGCAGTTCTTC. Its translation is CASSVGTNEQFF.

This clonotype came up a few times. The chain uses TRBV11-1 and TRBJ2-5, with TRBD2 as a possible D gene (5 bases). The last part of the DNA fits TRBJ2-1 better; the J call may be wrong. This CDR3 has 14 amino acids. The germline CDR1 and CDR2 sequences are SGHAT and FQDESV (reference sequence). CDR3: CASSGDGVLDEQFF. As DNA, the CDR3 is TGTGCCAGCAGCGGAGACGGGGTTTTGGATGAGCAGTTCTTC.